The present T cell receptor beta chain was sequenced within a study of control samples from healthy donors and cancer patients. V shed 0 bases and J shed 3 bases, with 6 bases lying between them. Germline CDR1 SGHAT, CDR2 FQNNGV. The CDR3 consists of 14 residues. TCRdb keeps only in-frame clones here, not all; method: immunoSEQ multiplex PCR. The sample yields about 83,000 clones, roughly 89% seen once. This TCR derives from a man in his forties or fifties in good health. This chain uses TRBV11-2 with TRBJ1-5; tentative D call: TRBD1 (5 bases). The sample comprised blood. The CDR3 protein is CASSLDGANQPQHF. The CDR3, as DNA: TGTGCCAGCAGCTTAGACGGGGCCAATCAGCCCCAGCATTTT.